This TCR beta chain was found in a study of blood T cell repertoires in COVID-19. Measured with immunoSEQ multiplex PCR; TCRdb has only the in-frame clones, and not every one. The data show a few hundred thousand clones, with less than 90% seen just once and roughly 1% held by the top ten. The germline V gene has CDR1 SGHAT and CDR2 FQNNGV. V lost 1 base, J lost 4 bases, and 11 bases lay in between. The length of the CDR3 is 15 residues. This clone has a handful of counts. The rearrangement joins TRBV11-2 to TRBJ2-1; D is possibly TRBD2 (6 bases). Sequenced: PBMCs or T cells enriched from blood (not recorded which). This TCR was sampled from a woman under 40 who had recovered from COVID-19. The CDR3 spells CASSLGSAGYNEQFF. The CDR3 nucleotides read TGTGCCAGCAGCTTAGGGTCCGCGGGGTACAATGAGCAGTTCTTC.